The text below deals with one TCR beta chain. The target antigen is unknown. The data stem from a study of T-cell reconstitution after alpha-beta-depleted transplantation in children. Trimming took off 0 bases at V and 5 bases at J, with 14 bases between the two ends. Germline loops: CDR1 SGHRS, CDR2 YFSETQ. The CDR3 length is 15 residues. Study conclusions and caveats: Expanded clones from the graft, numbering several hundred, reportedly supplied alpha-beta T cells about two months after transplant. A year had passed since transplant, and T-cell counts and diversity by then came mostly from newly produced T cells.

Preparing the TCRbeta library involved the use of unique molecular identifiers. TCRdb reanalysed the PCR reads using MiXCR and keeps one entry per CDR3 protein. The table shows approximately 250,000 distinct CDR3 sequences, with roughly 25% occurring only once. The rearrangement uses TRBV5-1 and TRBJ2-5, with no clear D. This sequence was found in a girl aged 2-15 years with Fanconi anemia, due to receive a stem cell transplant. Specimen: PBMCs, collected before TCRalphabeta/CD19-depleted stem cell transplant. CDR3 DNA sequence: TGCGCCAGCAGCTTGGCGTCTGAAATCTTCGAGACCCAGTACTTC. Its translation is CASSLASEIFETQYF. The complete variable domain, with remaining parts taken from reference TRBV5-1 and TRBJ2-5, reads KAGVTQTPRYLIKTRGQQVTLSCSPISGHRSVSWYQQTPGQGLQFLFEYFSETQRNKGNFPGRFSGRQFSNSRSEMNVSTLELGDSALYLCASSLASEIFETQYFGPGTRLLVL.